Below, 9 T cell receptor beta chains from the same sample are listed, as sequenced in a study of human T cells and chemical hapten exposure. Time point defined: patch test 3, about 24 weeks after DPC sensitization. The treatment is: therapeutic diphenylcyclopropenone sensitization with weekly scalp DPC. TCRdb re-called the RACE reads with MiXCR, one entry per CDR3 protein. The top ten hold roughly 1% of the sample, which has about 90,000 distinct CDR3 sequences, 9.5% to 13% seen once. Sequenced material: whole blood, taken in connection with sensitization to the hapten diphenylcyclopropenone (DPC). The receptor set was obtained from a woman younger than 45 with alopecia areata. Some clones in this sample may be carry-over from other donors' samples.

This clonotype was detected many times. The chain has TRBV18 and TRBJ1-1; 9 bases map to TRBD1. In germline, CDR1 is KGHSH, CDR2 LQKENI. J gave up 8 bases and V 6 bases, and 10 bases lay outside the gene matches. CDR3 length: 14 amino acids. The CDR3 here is CASSTTGGGYEAFF. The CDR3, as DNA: TGTGCCAGCTCCACCACAGGGGGCGGGTACGAAGCTTTCTTT.

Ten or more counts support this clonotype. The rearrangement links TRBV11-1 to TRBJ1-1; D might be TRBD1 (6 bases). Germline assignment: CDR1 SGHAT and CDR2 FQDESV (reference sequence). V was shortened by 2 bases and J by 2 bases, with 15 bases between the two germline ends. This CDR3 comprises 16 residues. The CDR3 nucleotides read TGTGCCAGCAGCTTAACCCCACAGGGTTTAAACACTGAAGCTTTCTTT. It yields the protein CASSLTPQGLNTEAFF.

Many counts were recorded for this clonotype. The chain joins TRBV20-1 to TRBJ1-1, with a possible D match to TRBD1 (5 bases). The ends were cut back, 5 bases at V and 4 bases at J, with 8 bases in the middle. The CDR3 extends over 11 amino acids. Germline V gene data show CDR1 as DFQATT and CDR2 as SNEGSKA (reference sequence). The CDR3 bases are TGCAGTGCTTCAGGGAGCACTGAAGCTTTCTTT. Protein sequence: CSASGSTEAFF.

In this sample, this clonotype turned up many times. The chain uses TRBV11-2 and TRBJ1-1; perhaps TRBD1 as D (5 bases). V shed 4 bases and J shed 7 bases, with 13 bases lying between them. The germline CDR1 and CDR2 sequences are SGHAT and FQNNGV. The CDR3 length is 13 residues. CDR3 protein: CASSSPGGVEAFF. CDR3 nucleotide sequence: TGTGCCAGCAGCTCGCCGGGGGGGGTTGAAGCTTTCTTT.

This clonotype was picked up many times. CDR3 loop: CASSYAQGAGVGAEAFF. DNA for the CDR3: TGTGCCAGCAGTTACGCGCAGGGGGCAGGAGTCGGCGCTGAAGCTTTCTTT. This chain connects TRBV6-6 to TRBJ1-1, with 8 bases aligning to TRBD1. CDR3 size: 17 residues. CDR1 is MNHNY and CDR2 is SVGAGI in the germline V gene (reference sequence). V trimming: 2 bases; J trimming: 6 bases; junction bases outside the gene matches: 14.

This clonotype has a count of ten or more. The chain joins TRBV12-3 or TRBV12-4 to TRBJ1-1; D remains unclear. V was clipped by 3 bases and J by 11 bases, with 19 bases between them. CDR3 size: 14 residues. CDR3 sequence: CASSFLSGGSVAFF. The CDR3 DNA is TGTGCCAGCAGTTTTCTCTCCGGTGGGTCTGTGGCTTTCTTT.

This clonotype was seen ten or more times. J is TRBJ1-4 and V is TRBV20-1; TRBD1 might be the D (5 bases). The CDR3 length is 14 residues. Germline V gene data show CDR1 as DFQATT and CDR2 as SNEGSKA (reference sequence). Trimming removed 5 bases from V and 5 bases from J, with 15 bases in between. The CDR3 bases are TGCAGTGCTCAATCCGGGACTGCAAATGAAAAACTGTTTTTT. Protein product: CSAQSGTANEKLFF.

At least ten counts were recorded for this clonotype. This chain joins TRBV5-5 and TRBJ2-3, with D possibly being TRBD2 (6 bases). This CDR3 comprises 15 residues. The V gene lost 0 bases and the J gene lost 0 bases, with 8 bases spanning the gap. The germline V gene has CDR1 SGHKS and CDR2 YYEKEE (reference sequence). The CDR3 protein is CASSLVAGSTDTQYF. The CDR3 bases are TGTGCCAGCAGCTTGGTCGCGGGAAGCACAGATACGCAGTATTTT.

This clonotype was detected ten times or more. The DNA for the CDR3 is TGTGCCAGCACCACACTAGCGGGGGCGATCTCTGGGGCCAACGTCCTGACTTTC. It specifies CASTTLAGAISGANVLTF. The rearrangement links TRBV6-5 to TRBJ2-6; TRBD2 aligns across 11 bases. The J segment lost 0 bases and the V segment lost 7 bases, leaving 8 bases of the junction unmatched. This CDR3 is 18 amino acids long. The germline V gene encodes CDR1 MNHEY and CDR2 SVGAGI.